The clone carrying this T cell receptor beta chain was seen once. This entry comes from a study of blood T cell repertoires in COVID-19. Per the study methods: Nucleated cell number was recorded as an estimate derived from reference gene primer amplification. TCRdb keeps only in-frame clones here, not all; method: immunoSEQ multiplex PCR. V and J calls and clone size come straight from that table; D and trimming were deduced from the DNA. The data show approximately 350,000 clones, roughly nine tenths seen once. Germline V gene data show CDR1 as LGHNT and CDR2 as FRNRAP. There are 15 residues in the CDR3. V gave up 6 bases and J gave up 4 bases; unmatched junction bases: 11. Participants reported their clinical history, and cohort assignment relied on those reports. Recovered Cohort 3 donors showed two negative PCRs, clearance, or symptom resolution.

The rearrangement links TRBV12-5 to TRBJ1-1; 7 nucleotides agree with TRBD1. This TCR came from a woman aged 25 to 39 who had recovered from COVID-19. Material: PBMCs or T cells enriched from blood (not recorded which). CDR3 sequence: CASGYTGEWSTEAFF. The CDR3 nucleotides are TGTGCTAGTGGATATACAGGGGAGTGGAGCACTGAAGCTTTCTTT.